These 8 T cell receptor beta chains were sequenced from one sample in a study of technical replicates of blood from four donors. Assay: immunoSEQ multiplex PCR; the TCRdb copy retains only in-frame clones and omits some. The table lists 100,000 or so clones, about 94% of them singletons, with 0.24% in the top ten. The sample comprised T cells isolated from PBMCs. These receptors originate from a human donor in good health.

This clone was seen only once. The chain is built from TRBV27 and TRBJ2-7, with D possibly being TRBD2 (5 bases). V was trimmed by 0 bases and J by 4 bases, leaving 16 bases between them. The CDR3 is 16 residues long. CDR1 and CDR2 (germline): MNHEY, SMNVEV (reference sequence). In DNA, the CDR3 is TGTGCCAGCAGTTTATCGAAGTCCAGCCCGGGGTACGAGCAGTACTTC. This codes for CASSLSKSSPGYEQYF.

The chain couples TRBV12-5 to TRBJ2-7; 7 bases are shared with TRBD2. The ends lost 1 base at V and 6 bases at J; junction bases unmatched: 9. The germline CDR1 and CDR2 sequences are LGHNT and FRNRAP. The CDR3 extends over 15 amino acids. This CDR3 reads CASGLGRGDGGEQYF. The CDR3 DNA reads as TGTGCTAGTGGTTTGGGACGGGGGGACGGTGGCGAGCAGTACTTC.

V is TRBV6-5 and J is TRBJ2-5; TRBD2 matches 11 bases. The J segment lost 5 bases and the V segment lost 0 bases, leaving 5 bases of the junction unmatched. CDR1 is MNHEY, CDR2 SVGAGI, per germline. This CDR3 region has 16 residues. The chain's CDR3 is CASSYSALAGVETQYF. The CDR3 DNA sequence: TGTGCCAGCAGTTACTCGGCACTAGCGGGAGTCGAGACCCAGTACTTC.

The chain joins TRBV9 to TRBJ2-5; D is perhaps TRBD2 (5 bases). There are 14 residues in the CDR3. Germline CDR1 reads SGDLS; CDR2 reads YYNGEE. Trimming cost V 3 bases and J 4 bases, with 13 bases left between them. The CDR3 protein is CASSAGGVLETQYF. The CDR3 DNA reads TGTGCCAGCAGCGCCGGAGGTGTTCTAGAGACCCAGTACTTC.

This clone was seen only once. The chain has TRBV4-1 and TRBJ2-2; D gene unclear. The CDR3 loop spans 18 amino acids. The V and J ends lost 4 bases and 1 base respectively, with 19 bases between them. The germline CDR1 and CDR2 sequences are MGHRA and YSYEKL. The CDR3 sequence is CASSLNLMQIGNTGELFF. Here the CDR3 DNA reads TGCGCCAGCAGCCTTAACTTGATGCAAATCGGGAACACCGGGGAGCTGTTTTTT.

This clone turned up a few times. The rearrangement joins TRBV6-6 to TRBJ1-1, with 10 positions matching TRBD1. The CDR3 is 13 amino acids. Looked up from germline, CDR1 is MNHNY and CDR2 is SVGAGI (reference sequence). Losses at the gene ends were 7 bases for V and 7 bases for J; bases not matched to a gene: 6. CDR3 loop: CASIGQGGGEAFF. DNA for the CDR3: TGTGCCAGCATTGGACAGGGGGGAGGTGAAGCTTTCTTT.

The rearrangement links TRBV7-9 to TRBJ1-1, with unresolved D. Per the germline V gene, CDR1 is SEHNR and CDR2 is FQNEAQ (reference sequence). The V end was cut by 2 bases, the J end by 7 bases, with 14 bases between. This CDR3 is built from 14 residues. CDR3 in amino acids: CASSLSPRIGEAFF. For the CDR3, the DNA is TGTGCCAGCAGCTTAAGTCCGCGGATCGGTGAAGCTTTCTTT.

The chain employs TRBV5-4 and TRBJ1-4, with 10 bases identical to TRBD1. Trimming took 2 bases from V and 8 from J; bases not matched to a gene: 6. This CDR3 spans 15 amino acids. Germline V lookup: CDR1 SGHNT, CDR2 YYREEE (reference sequence). CDR3 region: CASSLGTGVREKLFF. CDR3 nucleotides: TGTGCCAGCAGCTTAGGGACAGGGGTAAGGGAAAAACTGTTTTTT.